This T cell receptor beta chain came from a study of blood T cell repertoires in COVID-19. Germline V gives CDR1 WSHSY, CDR2 SAAADI. V shed 8 bases, J shed 6 bases, and the junction held 6 bases outside the gene matches. This CDR3 contains 12 residues. TCRdb's copy holds only in-frame clones and misses some; the assay was immunoSEQ multiplex PCR. Seen here are fewer than 65,000 clones, more than 70% observed once, and the top ten hold around 6.6%. V is TRBV10-2 and J is TRBJ2-7, with 8 bases lining up with TRBD1. The sequence was obtained from a man between 60 and 75 years old with acute or convalescent COVID-19. Sequenced sample: peripheral blood. CDR3 sequence: CASLDRESEQYF. In DNA form, the CDR3 reads TGCGCCAGCCTGGACAGGGAAAGCGAGCAGTACTTC.